This TCR beta chain was captured in a study of read filtering for tumor transcriptome and immune sequencing. This clonotype turned up a few times. This library used approximately 390 ng RNA and molecular barcoded adaptors spanning alpha/delta and beta/gamma chains. TCRdb called the reads again in MiXCR, with one record for every CDR3 protein. The table has around 50,000 distinct CDR3 sequences, roughly 20% seen once. The CDR3 has 15 residues. Trimming left V 6 bases short and J 0 bases short, with 9 bases between. The germline V gene encodes CDR1 SGHTA and CDR2 FQGTGA. This TCR was recovered from a donor aged 40 or older with multiple myeloma. V is TRBV7-3 and J is TRBJ2-6; D gene unclear. The sample was a population of CD138-negative cells sorted from bone marrow. CDR3 in DNA: TGTGCCAGCAGTCAACAGCACTCTGGGGCCAACGTCCTGACTTTC. It translates to CASSQQHSGANVLTF.